This T cell receptor beta chain was profiled in a study of shared T cell receptors in the human thymus (dated by TCRdb to about 2021). Background on the whole study: The study examined how self-reactive, shared T-cell receptor alpha chains are generated in the human thymus.

Only a few counts were recorded for this clone. This receptor's antigen is unknown. Base-call qualities are not available, and no considerably larger clone is one nucleotide away. The junction shows trimming of 0 bases on V and 13 bases on J, plus 5 bases between the germline ends. The CDR3 measures 9 amino acids from cysteine to phenylalanine. Only the CDR3 DNA stays, 27 bases, in frame from base 1. In the germline V gene, CDR1 corresponds to SGHDT and CDR2 to YYEEEE. The library was produced with the immunoSEQ multiplex PCR assay. TCRdb's version of the immuneACCESS table is confined to in-frame rearrangements and falls short of the full clone set. An unresolved V gene accounts for under half of the shortfall where checked; the remainder is of unknown origin. The sample table contains roughly 660,000 clones; only one count was recorded for 85% to 90% of them. The ten largest clonotypes hold 0.0095% to 0.013% of the sample.

These same records also appear under a second study, on human thymus T cells. According to the second study: Immunologically healthy infants undergoing open corrective cardiac surgery for congenital heart defects in Finland were used as donors. The thymus tissue came from surgical resects taken out during corrective cardiac surgery. Both the thymic and the peripheral blood repertoires appeared to show biased V and J gene segment usage. The related research reported highly overlapping thymic TCR repertoires among unrelated individuals. The study characterized TCR alpha and beta repertoires from roughly eight infant thymus samples and a few related peripheral blood samples. Donor ages ranging from roughly 7 to 250 days were recorded, and a handful of male and a couple of female infants were included in the cohort. After being mechanically released from the tissue, thymocytes were kept at -70 degrees C in pellets of about 9-34 million cells. A QIAsymphony instrument was used to extract genomic DNA from the frozen cell pellets. The immunoSEQ multiplex PCR assay was used to amplify the TCRB and TCRAD loci from a standardized quantity of quality-controlled genomic DNA. The amplicons covered the V(D)J region and were long enough to include the CDR3 and to identify the V and J genes. The commercial immunoSEQ service was used to sequence amplicons on an Illumina platform. Corrections for primer bias and sequencing errors followed previously described methods, while TCRAD and TCRB definitions were based on the IMGT database. The repertoires were analysed using immunoSEQ Analyzer 3.0 and VDJTools for basic statistics, V/J segment usage, diversity estimates, rarefaction and pairwise overlap. Diversity was estimated using the Chao1, ChaoE, Efron-Thisted, Shannon and inverse Simpson indices, and was also estimated on datasets down-sampled to the size of the smallest sample. Repertoire overlap used strict matching of CDR3 nucleotide sequence, V gene and J gene, with Jaccard-based multidimensional scaling clustering. On average, about 730,000 unique TCRB clonotypes were obtained from thymus samples, compared with approximately 82,000 from blood samples.

Sequencing input: thymocytes. Recombination joined TRBV5-6 with TRBJ2-7; the D gene assignment is ambiguous. This receptor was identified in a boy under two years old with a congenital heart defect. Donor details come from another sample of the same person, matched by shared clones. For the CDR3, the sequence is CASSLVVYF. The nucleotide sequence is given as TGTGCCAGCAGCTTGGTAGTCTACTTC.